One sample yielded the 2 T cell receptor beta chains listed below, sequenced in a study of cytomegalovirus exposure and HLA in healthy donors. A multiplex PCR was run with 60 Vbeta primers and 13 Jbeta primers. Clones were sequenced by immunoSEQ multiplex PCR, and TCRdb holds only the in-frame ones, with some missing. The sample yields 100,000 to 140,000 clones, over 65% seen once. What was sequenced was PBMCs. The receptor set was obtained from a woman in her forties in good health and CMV-seropositive.

The chain uses TRBV7-2 and TRBJ1-2; TRBD1 matches 7 bases. Germline loops: CDR1 SGHTA, CDR2 FQGNSA. The V gene end was trimmed by 1 base and the J gene end by 3 bases; junction bases not matched to a gene: 5. The length of the CDR3 is 15 residues. The CDR3 loop reads CASSLEGARDYGYTF. The CDR3, as DNA: TGTGCCAGCAGCTTAGAGGGGGCGCGGGACTATGGCTACACCTTC.

This clone turned up a few times. The chain combines TRBV6-5 with TRBJ1-1; maybe TRBD1 (6 bases). There are 15 residues in the CDR3. Trimming shortened V by 0 bases and J by 0 bases, and 8 bases separated the two germline ends. From germline, CDR1 is MNHEY and CDR2 SVGAGI. DNA of the CDR3: TGTGCCAGCAGTTACTCCGGGACAATGAACACTGAAGCTTTCTTT. This encodes CASSYSGTMNTEAFF.